Many counts were recorded for the clone carrying this T cell receptor beta chain. No antigen is known for it. V gave up 7 bases and J gave up 2 bases; unmatched junction bases: 7. This CDR3 spans 15 amino acids. CDR1 and CDR2 (germline): LNHDA, SQIVND (reference sequence). The record originates from a study of early T cells in non-severe SARS-CoV-2 infection. Study at large: Sequencing input comprised bulk RNA from unsorted whole blood; chain pairing was not available. Overall study findings and caveats: Anti-spike CD8 specificities were favored by VDJdb matching, whose results missed private and CD4 specificities.

The library protocol tagged individual cDNA molecules with unique molecular identifiers. MiXCR was run by TCRdb on the 5' RACE reads, yielding one entry per CDR3 protein. This sample has tens of thousands of distinct CDR3 sequences, with around 5.6% found just once. The clonotype comes from an adult who was a healthcare worker with PCR-confirmed SARS-CoV-2 infection or an uninfected control (not recorded which). Material: whole blood. The V call is TRBV19, the J call TRBJ2-3, with 9 bases identical to TRBD1. The CDR3 loop reads CASNDRDRDTDTQYF. In nucleotides, the CDR3 is TGTGCCAGTAACGACCGGGACAGGGACACAGATACGCAGTATTTT.